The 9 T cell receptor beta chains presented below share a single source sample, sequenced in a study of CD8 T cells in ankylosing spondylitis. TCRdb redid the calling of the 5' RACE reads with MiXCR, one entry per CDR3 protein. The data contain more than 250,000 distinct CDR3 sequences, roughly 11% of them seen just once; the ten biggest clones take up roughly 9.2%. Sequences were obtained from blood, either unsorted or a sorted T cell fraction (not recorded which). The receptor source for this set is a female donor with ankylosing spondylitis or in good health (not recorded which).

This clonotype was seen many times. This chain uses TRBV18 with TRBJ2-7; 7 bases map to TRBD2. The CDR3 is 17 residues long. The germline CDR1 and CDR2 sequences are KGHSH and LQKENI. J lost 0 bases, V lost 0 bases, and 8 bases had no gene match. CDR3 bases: TGTGCCAGCTCACCACCGATGGGGCGGGGGTACTCCTACGAGCAGTACTTC. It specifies CASSPPMGRGYSYEQYF.

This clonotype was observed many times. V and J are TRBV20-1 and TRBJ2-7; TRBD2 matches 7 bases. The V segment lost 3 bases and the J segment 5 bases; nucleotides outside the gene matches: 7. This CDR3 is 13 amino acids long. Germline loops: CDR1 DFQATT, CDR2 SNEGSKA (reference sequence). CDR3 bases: TGCAGTGCTAGGCCTGCGGGGGATGACGAGCAGTACTTC. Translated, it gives CSARPAGDDEQYF.

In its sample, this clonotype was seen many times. In DNA, the CDR3 is TGCGCCAGCAGCATGGGGGGACTTCCAGACTATGGCTACACCTTC. It codes for CASSMGGLPDYGYTF. The rearrangement links TRBV5-1 to TRBJ1-2, with a tentative D call TRBD1 (5 bases). The CDR3 is made up of 15 amino acids. Germline V lookup: CDR1 SGHRS, CDR2 YFSETQ. V dropped 4 bases and J dropped 3 bases, with 16 bases sitting between them.

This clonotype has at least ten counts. The CDR3 protein is CSVRGVSGNTIYF. The DNA for the CDR3 is TGCAGTGTGAGGGGGGTCTCTGGAAACACCATATATTTT. V is TRBV20-1 and J is TRBJ1-3; the D gene is possibly TRBD1 (6 bases). The CDR3 is 13 amino acids. V was pared by 7 bases and J by 0 bases, with 10 bases between. Germline V lookup: CDR1 DFQATT, CDR2 SNEGSKA (reference sequence).

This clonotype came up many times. The CDR3 here is CATSRGIGGSTDTQYF. The CDR3 DNA sequence: TGTGCCACCAGCAGAGGCATTGGGGGAAGCACAGATACGCAGTATTTT. This chain uses TRBV15 with TRBJ2-3, with D possibly being TRBD1 or TRBD2 (5 bases each). Trimming took off 1 base at V and 0 bases at J, with 11 bases between the two ends. In germline, CDR1 is LNHNV, CDR2 YYDKDF (reference sequence). The CDR3 consists of 16 residues.

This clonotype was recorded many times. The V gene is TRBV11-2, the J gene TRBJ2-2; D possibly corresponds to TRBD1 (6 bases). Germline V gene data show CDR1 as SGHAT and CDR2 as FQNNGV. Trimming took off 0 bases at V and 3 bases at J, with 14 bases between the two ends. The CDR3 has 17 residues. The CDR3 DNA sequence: TGTGCCAGCAGCTTAGATCCTCAGGGGACGGACACCGGGGAGCTGTTTTTT. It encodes CASSLDPQGTDTGELFF.

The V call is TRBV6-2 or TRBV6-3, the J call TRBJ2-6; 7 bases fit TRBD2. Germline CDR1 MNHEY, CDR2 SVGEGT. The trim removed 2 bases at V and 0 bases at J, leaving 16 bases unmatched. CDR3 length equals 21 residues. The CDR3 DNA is TGTGCCAGCAGTTACCGGCGGCAGGGAGGGCTTTCCGTCTCTGGGGCCAACGTCCTGACTTTC. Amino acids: CASSYRRQGGLSVSGANVLTF.

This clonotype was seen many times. The CDR3 nucleotides read TGCAGCGCCCTGAGCCGACAGGATCCCACCGGGGAGCTGTTTTTT. It yields the protein CSALSRQDPTGELFF. This chain links TRBV29-1 with TRBJ2-2; maybe TRBD1 (6 bases). Deletions cut 7 bases from V and 4 bases from J, with 19 bases between. The germline CDR1 and CDR2 sequences are SQVTM and ANQGSEA. CDR3 length equals 15 residues.

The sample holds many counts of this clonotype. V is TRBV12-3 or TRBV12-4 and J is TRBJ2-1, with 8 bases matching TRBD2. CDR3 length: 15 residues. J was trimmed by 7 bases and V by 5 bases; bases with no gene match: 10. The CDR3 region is CASSPGAGGGNEQFF. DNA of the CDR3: TGTGCCAGCAGTCCCGGGGCGGGAGGAGGGAATGAGCAGTTCTTC.